This TCR beta chain was profiled in a study of CD8 T cells in Susac syndrome (dated by TCRdb to between 2018 and 2020). About the study as a whole: Among the sequenced Susac syndrome patients, six had clinically active disease and fewer than ten were in clinical remission. At blood withdrawal, Susac syndrome patients were either therapy-naive, taking corticosteroids (in some cases with IVIg as well), or taking IVIg alone. The study used repertoire sequencing to test whether antigen drove CD8+ T cell activation and differentiation in Susac syndrome. On the study overall, not on this receptor specifically: In the CD4+ T cell repertoire of Susac syndrome patients, clonal expansion was not detected. The number of individuals in the TCR sequencing and HLA analysis was recognized as being relatively small.

As regards this clonotype: Its antigen is still unknown. No base quality values were provided; no much bigger clone lies one nucleotide off.

High-throughput TCR beta sequencing profiled peripheral blood CD8+ and CD4+ T cells from healthy donors, Susac syndrome patients and multiple sclerosis patients. Recently defined diagnostic criteria for definite or probable disease were met by the Susac syndrome patients. Bulk CD8+ and CD4+ T cells were purified by magnetic negative isolation, whereas CD8+ TEMRA cells were enriched by FACS. Blood was drawn into EDTA tubes, processed within 24 hours, and PBMCs were isolated by density gradient centrifugation. PBMCs destined for TCR sequencing were cryopreserved in liquid nitrogen and later thawed in a 37 °C water bath. Purity of sorted or isolated CD4+, CD8+ and CD8+ TEMRA cells was at least 90%. RNA was extracted with the RNeasy kit and roughly 0.45 to 1 ug was reverse transcribed using random hexamers. TCR beta CDR3 regions were amplified with the immunoSEQ multiplex PCR assay covering 54 Vbeta and 13 Jbeta segments. PCR amplification bias was corrected using a synthetic template baseline for primer optimization and computational correction. As for how the authors treated the data: Reads were annotated to V, D and J genes per IMGT and analyzed with immunoSEQ Analyzer, keeping only productive sequences. Clonality was calculated as one minus the Shannon entropy normalized by log2 of the number of productive unique sequences. Public and private clones were assessed among the 100 most prevalent clones of each patient and control. Clones were defined as Susac-specific when absent from the healthy and MS cohorts, from over a thousand published viral clones and from other ImmuneACCESS disease sequences. The raw public reads went through TCRdb reprocessing: fastp at Q25, MiXCR clone calling, in-frame beta chains kept. Every entry covers one CDR3 protein and lists the most common genes and DNA from its rows. The V and J calls, along with clone size, are taken from TCRdb and not from the paper's own processing. Within this sample are over 140,000 distinct CDR3 sequences, with around 93% of them counted one time only. The ten largest account for more than 0.14% of the sample.

Clipping removes 4 bases from V and 7 bases from J, with 16 as the unmatched junction base count. CDR1 MDHEN and CDR2 SYDVKM were looked up in the germline V gene. Its CDR3 holds 17 amino acids, cysteine through phenylalanine. Of the read, only the CDR3 DNA is kept; its 51 bases are in frame from base 1. Here the chain combines TRBV28 and TRBJ1-2; 9 bases in the junction line up with TRBD1. The TCR sequence derives from a human donor with Susac syndrome. The specimen sequenced was CD4+ T cells from PBMCs. The bases read TGTGCCAGCAGTTCCCCAACCGGGACAGGGAAGATGGGTGGCTACACCTTC. Protein translation: CASSSPTGTGKMGGYTF.